This TCR beta chain was sequenced during a study of blood T cell repertoires in COVID-19. This clone was picked up one time. There are 14 residues in the CDR3. Germline-derived CDR1 and CDR2 are MNHEY and SMNVEV (reference sequence). Trimming took off 5 bases at V and 4 bases at J, with 14 bases between the two ends. Repertoires were generated with immunoSEQ multiplex PCR, while TCRdb's copy carries only in-frame clones and drops some. This sample yields about 86,000 clones, of which roughly 83% are seen a single time; 31% belongs to the top ten. The chain uses TRBV27 and TRBJ1-2, with a tentative D call TRBD1 (6 bases). Sequencing input: peripheral blood. This sequence was found in a woman aged 80 or older with active or convalescent COVID-19. CDR3 nucleotides: TGTGCCAGCAGTCCGGCCGCAGGGGCCTATGGCTACACCTTC. It specifies CASSPAAGAYGYTF.